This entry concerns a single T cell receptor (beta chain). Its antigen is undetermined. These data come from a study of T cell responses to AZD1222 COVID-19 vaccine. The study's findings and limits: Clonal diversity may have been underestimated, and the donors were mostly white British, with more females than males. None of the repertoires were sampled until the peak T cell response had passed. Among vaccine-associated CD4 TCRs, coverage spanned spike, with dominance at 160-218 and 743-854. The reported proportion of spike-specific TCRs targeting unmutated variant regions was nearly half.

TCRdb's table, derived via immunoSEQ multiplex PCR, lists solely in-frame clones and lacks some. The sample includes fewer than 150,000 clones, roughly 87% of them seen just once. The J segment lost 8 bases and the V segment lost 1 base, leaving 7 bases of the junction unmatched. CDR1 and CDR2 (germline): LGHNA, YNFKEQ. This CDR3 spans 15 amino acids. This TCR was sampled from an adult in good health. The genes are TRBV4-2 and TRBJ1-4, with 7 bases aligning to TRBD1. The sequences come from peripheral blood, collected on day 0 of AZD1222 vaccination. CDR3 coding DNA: TGTGCCAGCAGCCAAGCGACAGGGATGGGGGAAAAACTGTTTTTT. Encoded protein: CASSQATGMGEKLFF.